A selection of T cell receptor beta chains follows, all from one sample in a study of OX40 agonist ivuxolimab in advanced cancers. Produced via immunoSEQ multiplex PCR; TCRdb's table is partial and in-frame only. In the table there are about 73,000 clones, approximately 85% of which are singletons. The specimen comprised CD4+ or CD8+ T cells sorted from blood, sampled in a trial of the OX40 agonist ivuxolimab. These receptors were taken from an adult with an advanced solid tumor such as melanoma, head and neck, liver or kidney cancer. Both conserved end residues are part of each CDR3. A D gene is named only where the DNA matches it firmly. Size is omitted from some rows. Given values are once, few, many or a class for expanded clones.

CDR3: CASSFQGASYNEQFF
DNA: TGTGCCAGCAGCTTCCAGGGGGCGTCCTACAATGAGCAGTTCTTC
size: .
D: TRBD1
V: TRBV7-3
J: TRBJ2-1

CDR3: CASSWGHNEKLFF
DNA: TGTGCCAGCAGTTGGGGGCATAATGAAAAACTGTTTTTT
size: .
D: .
V: TRBV6-1
J: TRBJ1-4

CDR3: CASSAPGVNTEAFF
DNA: TGCGCCAGCAGCGCCCCGGGGGTGAACACTGAAGCTTTCTTT
size: .
D: .
V: TRBV4-1
J: TRBJ1-1

CDR3: CASSGFGSYNEQFF
DNA: TGTGCCAGCTCTGGTTTCGGCTCCTACAATGAGCAGTTCTTC
size: .
D: .
V: TRBV25-1
J: TRBJ2-1

CDR3: CASSLIGRQDF
DNA: TGTGCCAGCAGTTTAATCGGCCGCCAGGATTTT
size: .
D: .
V: TRBV2
J: TRBJ1-5

CDR3: CASSSDRFRDRNTEAFF
DNA: TGTGCCAGCAGCTCCGACCGCTTCAGGGACAGGAACACTGAAGCTTTCTTT
size: .
D: TRBD1
V: TRBV5-6
J: TRBJ1-1

CDR3: CASSQKLAGDYEQYF
DNA: TGCGCCAGCAGCCAAAAACTAGCGGGAGACTACGAGCAGTACTTC
size: once
D: TRBD2
V: TRBV4-3
J: TRBJ2-7

CDR3: CASSPNDNQPQHF
DNA: TGTGCCAGCAGCCCGAACGACAATCAGCCCCAGCATTTT
size: .
D: .
V: TRBV11-2
J: TRBJ1-5

CDR3: CASSPRPGSEEKLFF
DNA: TGTGCCAGCAGCCCCCGACCGGGGAGTGAAGAAAAACTGTTTTTT
size: .
D: .
V: TRBV7-9
J: TRBJ1-4

CDR3: CASSLAYSQGPSGNTIYF
DNA: TGTGCCAGCAGCTTAGCGTACTCGCAGGGGCCATCTGGAAACACCATATATTTT
size: .
D: .
V: TRBV7-2
J: TRBJ1-3

CDR3: CASSDAPRQGFGYGYTF
DNA: TGTGCCAGCAGTGACGCTCCCCGTCAGGGCTTTGGCTATGGCTACACCTTC
size: .
D: .
V: TRBV6-1
J: TRBJ1-2

CDR3: CATGTHSNQPQHF
DNA: TGTGCCACGGGCACTCATAGCAATCAGCCCCAGCATTTT
size: once
D: .
V: TRBV6-1
J: TRBJ1-5

CDR3: CASSASGDRAGGNTIYF
DNA: TGTGCCAGCAGTGCCTCGGGGGACAGGGCCGGGGGAAACACCATATATTTT
size: .
D: TRBD1
V: TRBV2
J: TRBJ1-3

CDR3: CSTRGGAGTDTQYF
DNA: TGCAGCACCCGGGGGGGGGCTGGCACAGATACGCAGTATTTT
size: .
D: TRBD2
V: TRBV29-1
J: TRBJ2-3

CDR3: CASSDKQDGTQYF
DNA: TGTGCCAGCAGTGACAAGCAAGACGGGACCCAGTACTTC
size: .
D: .
V: TRBV6-4
J: TRBJ2-5

CDR3: CASSSRMAAEAFF
DNA: TGTGCCAGCAGCTCCCGAATGGCAGCTGAAGCTTTCTTT
size: once
D: .
V: TRBV7-2
J: TRBJ1-1

CDR3: CASSRLAPTGANVLTF
DNA: TGTGCCAGCAGCCGCCTGGCACCGACTGGGGCCAACGTCCTGACTTTC
size: .
D: .
V: TRBV7-2
J: TRBJ2-6

CDR3: CASSDNPSTDTQYF
DNA: TGTGCCAGCAGTGACAACCCTAGCACAGATACGCAGTATTTT
size: .
D: .
V: TRBV6-1
J: TRBJ2-3

CDR3: CASSRLGVQGETQYF
DNA: TGCGCCAGCAGCCGCCTGGGTGTCCAGGGGGAGACCCAGTACTTC
size: .
D: .
V: TRBV4-3
J: TRBJ2-5

CDR3: CASSSASGAYEQYF
DNA: TGTGCCAGCAGCTCCGCTAGCGGGGCCTACGAGCAGTACTTC
size: once
D: TRBD2
V: TRBV7-9
J: TRBJ2-7

CDR3: CASSPAFRTENYGYTF
DNA: TGTGCCAGCAGCCCCGCATTTCGGACAGAAAACTATGGCTACACCTTC
size: .
D: .
V: TRBV2
J: TRBJ1-2